This T cell receptor (beta chain) was documented in a study of blood T cell repertoires in COVID-19. About the study: Nucleic acid was either cDNA or gDNA, and it came from T cells, B-cell-depleted T cells, or PBMCs.

This clone is a singleton in its sample. The same CDR3 also results from other DNA sequences found in this sample. Authors' analysis steps: It was from reference gene primer amplification that nucleated cell counts were estimated. Here immunoSEQ multiplex PCR was the method, and the copy in TCRdb shows in-frame clones only, minus some. From that table come the V and J calls and clone size; the DNA was used to work out D and trimming. The profile covers about 190,000 clones, with around nine tenths appearing a single time and over 0.7% taken by the ten largest. Germline V gene data show CDR1 as SQVTM and CDR2 as ANQGSEA. CDR3 size: 14 residues. V lost 3 bases and J lost 1; bases outside the gene matches: 3.

This chain joins TRBV29-1 and TRBJ1-1; 9 nucleotides line up with TRBD1. This clonotype originated in a woman aged 18 to 35 who had recovered from COVID-19. Sequencing was done on a sample of peripheral blood. The CDR3 sequence: CSVDRGQGNTEAFF. DNA of the CDR3: TGCAGCGTTGACAGGGGACAGGGGAACACTGAAGCTTTCTTT.